A single sample gave rise to the 27 T cell receptor beta chains below, sequenced in a study of cytomegalovirus exposure and HLA in healthy donors. PCR involved 60 Vbeta and 13 Jbeta primers. The assay was immunoSEQ multiplex PCR, and TCRdb's table has in-frame clones only and misses some. The sample contains about 130,000 clones, 80% of which appear only once. Sequencing input: PBMCs. The receptors derive from a man aged 25 to 45 in good health and CMV-seronegative.

This clone was counted between two and nine times. The rearrangement joins TRBV5-1 to TRBJ2-3, with D tentatively TRBD1 (6 bases). The V gene's germline CDR1 is SGHRS and CDR2 YFSETQ. Trimming took 0 bases from V and 7 from J, leaving 21 bases between them. The CDR3 covers 17 residues. The CDR3, as DNA: TGCGCCAGCAGCTTGGCCAGGGGCAGGGCCCTCATCAATACGCAGTATTTT. It codes for CASSLARGRALINTQYF.

This clone showed up just a few times. The CDR3 loop reads CASNGGVPYTF. As DNA, the CDR3 is TGTGCCAGCAACGGAGGAGTTCCCTACACCTTC. The chain recombines TRBV5-8 with TRBJ1-2; the D is unclear. CDR3 length: 11 residues. Looked up from germline, CDR1 is SGHTS and CDR2 is YDEGEE. Trimming left V 6 bases short and J 10 bases short, with 13 bases between.

The sample holds one count of this clone. The chain uses TRBV5-1 and TRBJ2-7, with D unclear. Germline V gives CDR1 SGHRS, CDR2 YFSETQ. CDR3 length equals 13 residues. Trimming removed 0 bases from V and 3 bases from J, with 7 bases in between. The CDR3 DNA sequence: TGCGCCAGCAGCTTGGCGCCAGACTACGAGCAGTACTTC. Its translation is CASSLAPDYEQYF.

This clone was seen a single time. V usage is TRBV7-9 and J usage is TRBJ2-4; TRBD2 is a possible D gene (6 bases). The CDR3 spans 14 residues. Germline V gene sequence: CDR1 SEHNR, CDR2 FQNEAQ (reference sequence). V lost 5 bases and J 7 bases, leaving 15 bases between the germline ends. CDR3 sequence: CASSPLKGRNIQYF. The CDR3 DNA reads TGTGCCAGCAGCCCTCTAAAGGGGAGGAACATTCAGTACTTC.

The chain recombines TRBV18 with TRBJ2-2, with D hard to call. The CDR3 has 16 residues. V was shortened by 1 base and J by 0 bases, with 9 bases between the two germline ends. The V gene's germline CDR1 is KGHSH and CDR2 LQKENI. CDR3 amino acids: CASSPQATANTGELFF. The CDR3 DNA follows: TGTGCCAGCTCACCACAGGCCACAGCGAACACCGGGGAGCTGTTTTTT.

The rearrangement uses TRBV28 and TRBJ2-7, with TRBD2 matching over 7 bases. The CDR3 is made up of 13 amino acids. Germline CDR1 is MDHEN and CDR2 is SYDVKM. Losses at the gene ends were 9 bases for V and 4 bases for J; bases not matched to a gene: 9. CDR3 sequence reads: CASLGGSEYEQYF. The CDR3 coding sequence is TGTGCCAGTTTGGGCGGGAGTGAGTACGAGCAGTACTTC.

The V and J genes are TRBV18 and TRBJ2-3, with TRBD2 identical over 15 bases. Germline V gene lookup returns CDR1 KGHSH and CDR2 LQKENI. The CDR3 has 18 amino acids. The junction had 4 bases not matched to a gene; V was cut back by 2 bases and J by 1 base. The CDR3 loop reads CASSPNGLAGGGTDTQYF. CDR3 DNA sequence: TGTGCCAGCTCACCAAACGGACTAGCGGGAGGGGGCACAGATACGCAGTATTTT.

This chain uses TRBV7-6 with TRBJ2-6; D gene uncertain. Trimming pared 2 bases from V and 0 bases from J, leaving 5 bases between. Germline lookup yields CDR1 SGHVS and CDR2 FNYEAQ. The CDR3 contains 15 residues. The chain's CDR3 is CASSLSNSGANVLTF. Written as DNA, the CDR3 is TGTGCCAGCAGCTTAAGCAACTCTGGGGCCAACGTCCTGACTTTC.

The chain couples TRBV29-1 to TRBJ2-5; D perhaps matches TRBD2 (6 bases). The J call may not be correct, given that the DNA end is closer to TRBJ2-7. CDR1 SQVTM and CDR2 ANQGSEA come from the germline V gene. The CDR3 is made up of 15 amino acids. The CDR3 loop reads CSVAFGTPNTYEQYF. The CDR3 coding sequence is TGCAGCGTTGCGTTCGGGACTCCGAATACCTACGAGCAGTACTTC.

The gene calls are TRBV9 and TRBJ2-7; no reliable D call. Germline loops: CDR1 SGDLS, CDR2 YYNGEE. The CDR3 runs 14 residues. V was shortened by 0 bases and J by 2 bases, with 9 bases between the two germline ends. CDR3 DNA sequence: TGTGCCAGCAGCGTAGGGCAGGCCCCCTACGAGCAGTACTTC. It yields the protein CASSVGQAPYEQYF.

The chain carries TRBV2 and TRBJ2-7; D uncertain. This CDR3 is built from 15 residues. Germline V gene sequence: CDR1 SNHLY, CDR2 FYNNEI. Trimming pared 1 base from V and 1 base from J, leaving 11 bases between. CDR3 sequence reads: CASSEETAMSYEQYF. CDR3 nucleotide sequence: TGTGCCAGCAGTGAAGAGACTGCCATGTCCTACGAGCAGTACTTC.

The chain has TRBV28 and TRBJ2-7; possibly TRBD1 for D (5 bases). There are 14 residues in the CDR3. Germline CDR1 MDHEN, CDR2 SYDVKM. The V and J ends lost 4 bases and 2 bases respectively, with 12 bases between them. CDR3 bases: TGTGCCAGCAGTTCCGCAGGGTACCCCTACGAGCAGTACTTC. It codes for CASSSAGYPYEQYF.

This rearrangement joins TRBV11-2 to TRBJ1-5, with D possibly matching TRBD1 (6 bases). V was pared by 0 bases and J by 2 bases, with 8 bases between. This CDR3 has 15 residues. CDR1 and CDR2 from the germline V gene are SGHAT and FQNNGV. The CDR3 is CASSLEQGGNQPQHF. DNA of the CDR3: TGTGCCAGCAGCTTAGAACAGGGCGGCAATCAGCCCCAGCATTTT. The full variable domain, with the rest looked up from reference TRBV11-2 and TRBJ1-5, is EAGVAQSPRYKIIEKRQSVAFWCNPISGHATLYWYQQILGQGPKLLIQFQNNGVVDDSQLPKDRFSAERLKGVDSTLKIQPAKLEDSAVYLCASSLEQGGNQPQHFGDGTRLSIL.

V usage is TRBV5-1 and J usage is TRBJ2-7; maybe TRBD2 (6 bases). V was trimmed by 2 bases and J by 2 bases, leaving 14 bases between them. The CDR3 covers 15 residues. Germline V gives CDR1 SGHRS, CDR2 YFSETQ. The CDR3 nucleotides read TGCGCCAGCAGCTTACGTTCTAGCGTTACCTACGAGCAGTACTTC. It yields the protein CASSLRSSVTYEQYF.

The rearrangement uses TRBV29-1 and TRBJ1-1; possible D gene TRBD1, 6 bases. V was cut by 7 bases and J by 1 base, with 13 bases left in between. The length of the CDR3 is 13 residues. CDR1 is SQVTM, CDR2 ANQGSEA, per germline. DNA for the CDR3: TGCAGCGCCGCGGACAGAGCGAACACTGAAGCTTTCTTT. Protein sequence: CSAADRANTEAFF.

This chain uses TRBV19 with TRBJ2-2, with TRBD2 identical over 13 bases. CDR3 size: 20 residues. The V segment lost 3 bases and the J segment 4 bases; nucleotides outside the gene matches: 14. The germline gives CDR1 LNHDA, CDR2 SQIVND (reference sequence). The CDR3 is CASSIFWVLTSGRRTGELFF. For the CDR3, the DNA is TGTGCCAGTAGTATTTTTTGGGTTTTGACTAGCGGGAGGCGCACCGGGGAGCTGTTTTTT.

The rearrangement uses TRBV6-5 and TRBJ1-1; D might be TRBD1 (5 bases). The germline gives CDR1 MNHEY, CDR2 SVGAGI. CDR3 length: 14 residues. V lost 6 bases and J lost 4, with 15 bases in between. CDR3 in DNA: TGTGCCAGCAGAAAAAGGGAGGGGAGCACTGAAGCTTTCTTT. Protein sequence: CASRKREGSTEAFF.

This rearrangement joins TRBV28 to TRBJ2-7, with TRBD2 matching 7 bases. This CDR3 is built from 15 residues. Looked up from germline, CDR1 is MDHEN and CDR2 is SYDVKM. V was pared by 0 bases and J by 6 bases, with 8 bases of the junction left unmatched. CDR3 amino acids: CASSLWGEGRSEQYF. The CDR3 nucleotides read TGTGCCAGCAGTTTATGGGGGGAGGGCCGATCCGAGCAGTACTTC.

As regards this clone: The germline gene is not matched at one end of the junction; a read error may be the cause. The V gene is TRBV6-4, the J gene TRBJ2-1, with 10 nucleotides matching TRBD2. CDR1 and CDR2 from the germline V gene are MRHNA and SNTAGT. The CDR3 has 14 residues. The CDR3, as DNA: TGTGCCAGCAGTGCGGGGCTAGCGGGAGACCCGCGGATCTTC. This gives the protein CASSAGLAGDPRIF.

This clone was detected a few times. The genes are TRBV5-1 and TRBJ1-5; D call uncertain. The length of the CDR3 is 14 residues. Trimming stripped 1 base from V and 3 bases from J, with 8 bases between. Per the germline V gene, CDR1 is SGHRS and CDR2 is YFSETQ. Written as DNA, the CDR3 is TGCGCCAGCAGCTTGTCAGGATTCAATCAGCCCCAGCATTTT. Amino acid sequence: CASSLSGFNQPQHF.

This clone came up a few times. This rearrangement joins TRBV18 to TRBJ2-5, with D unresolved. Trimming shortened V by 3 bases and J by 0 bases, and 5 bases separated the two germline ends. Germline-derived CDR1 and CDR2 are KGHSH and LQKENI. This CDR3 spans 13 amino acids. This CDR3 is CASSPDNQETQYF. The DNA of the CDR3 is TGTGCCAGCTCACCCGACAACCAAGAGACCCAGTACTTC.

This clone has just a few counts. V is TRBV5-1 and J is TRBJ1-1, with a weak D call TRBD1 (6 bases). Germline CDR1 SGHRS, CDR2 YFSETQ. The length of the CDR3 is 17 residues. V was clipped by 0 bases and J by 1 base, with 16 bases between them. The CDR3 is CASSLAFQGHKNTEAFF. In DNA form, the CDR3 reads TGCGCCAGCAGCTTGGCGTTCCAGGGACACAAGAACACTGAAGCTTTCTTT.

CDR3 in DNA: TGCAGCGTTGTAGCACAACGGACTAGCGGGAGAGGGGATAGCACAGATACGCAGTATTTT. It is translated as CSVVAQRTSGRGDSTDTQYF. V gene TRBV29-1 combines with J gene TRBJ2-3; 13 bases match TRBD2. CDR3 length: 20 residues. The germline V gene has CDR1 SQVTM and CDR2 ANQGSEA. V trimming: 4 bases; J trimming: 0 bases; junction bases outside the gene matches: 16.

The chain has TRBV27 and TRBJ2-7, with D maybe TRBD1 (5 bases). V was cut by 6 bases and J by 0 bases, with 18 bases left in between. This CDR3 comprises 16 residues. Germline V gives CDR1 MNHEY, CDR2 SMNVEV (reference sequence). DNA for the CDR3: TGTGCCAGCAGATGGGTGCAGGGCGGTAGCTCCTACGAGCAGTACTTC. Translation: CASRWVQGGSSYEQYF.

V usage is TRBV2 and J usage is TRBJ2-4; 10 bases line up with TRBD1. This CDR3 has 20 residues. J gave up 0 bases and V 5 bases, and 16 bases lay outside the gene matches. Germline loops: CDR1 SNHLY, CDR2 FYNNEI. DNA of the CDR3: TGTGCCAGCAGTTATATTCGACAGGGGGCTTCTCTAATAGCCAAAAACATTCAGTACTTC. Translating gives CASSYIRQGASLIAKNIQYF.

Comment on this clone: The junction differs from germline at one of its ends, possibly a read error. The chain links TRBV6-4 to TRBJ1-2; D is undetermined. The CDR3 loop spans 13 amino acids. Germline V gene lookup returns CDR1 MRHNA and CDR2 SNTAGT. CDR3 coding DNA: TGTGCCAGCAGTGACTCAAATAACTATGGCTACCCCTTC. Translating it yields CASSDSNNYGYPF.

The chain recombines TRBV7-9 with TRBJ2-2; D perhaps matches TRBD2 (6 bases). Germline V gives CDR1 SEHNR, CDR2 FQNEAQ (reference sequence). This CDR3 comprises 13 residues. V was trimmed by 11 bases and J by 7 bases, leaving 17 bases between them. The CDR3 bases are TGTGCCGGCCACCCGGGGGAAGGCGGGGAGCTGTTTTTT. Encoded protein: CAGHPGEGGELFF.